This TCR beta chain stems from a study of cytomegalovirus exposure and HLA in healthy donors. The V and J ends lost 1 base and 3 bases respectively, with 10 bases between them. This CDR3 has 15 amino acids. Germline-derived CDR1 and CDR2 are SGHAT and FQNNGV. The donors were healthy bone marrow donors. A multiplex PCR was run with 60 Vbeta primers and 13 Jbeta primers. Only in-frame clones appear in the TCRdb table, and some are missing; sequencing was by immunoSEQ multiplex PCR. The sample lists 95,000 to 110,000 clones, around 73% occurring once. The sequenced sample consisted of PBMCs. The chain links TRBV11-2 to TRBJ2-1, with D possibly being TRBD2 (5 bases). The receptor's source is a woman in her 40s in good health and CMV-seronegative. CDR3 sequence (DNA): TGTGCCAGCAGCTTAGGAGCTAGCAGCTACAATGAGCAGTTCTTC. As protein: CASSLGASSYNEQFF.